This entry describes one T cell receptor beta chain. Its antigen is unidentified. The CDR3 is 16 residues long. Losses at the gene ends were 5 bases for V and 6 bases for J; bases not matched to a gene: 10. Germline loops: CDR1 SGHVS, CDR2 FQNEAQ. Generated by immunoSEQ multiplex PCR, the TCRdb table keeps only in-frame clones and is missing some. The sample contains around 30,000 clones, roughly 90% of which appear only once. This entry belongs to a study of T cells in narcolepsy. As for the study in general: Healthy controls were enrolled alongside patients with narcolepsy type 1 or type 2. The study's findings and limits: Same-patient CSF and blood CD4+ T cell clonotypes included HCRT-specific and TRIB2-specific autoreactive ones. Some memory CD4+ repertoires had no autoreactive clone sequences. Reportedly, autoreactive clonotypes were serially detected in patients' blood but not controls'.

The V and J genes are TRBV7-8 and TRBJ2-1; 10 bases agree with TRBD2. This clonotype originated in a human donor with narcolepsy. Material: CD45RA- memory CD4+ T cells from PBMCs. CDR3 amino acids: CASSTRTSGDFNEQFF. The DNA of the CDR3 is TGTGCCAGCAGCACCAGGACTAGCGGAGACTTCAATGAGCAGTTCTTC.